The clone carrying this T cell receptor beta chain was observed a few times. Its matching antigen is unknown. Trimming cost V 3 bases and J 6 bases; bases outside gene matches: 6. The CDR3 covers 16 residues. Per the germline V gene, CDR1 is MNHNS and CDR2 is SASEGT. The sample is drawn from a study of cytomegalovirus exposure and HLA in healthy donors. Whole-study results and caveats: Presence/absence analyses rested on an assumption that sequencing depth was roughly uniform across donors. A missense DCLRE1C variant was associated with V- and J-gene trimming of TCR beta chains in a later analysis, and an independent cohort replicated the association. Sequencing likely produced, as an artifact, a cluster of highly shared sequence variants.

When sampled, the donors appeared nominally healthy, though they likely had unrecorded immune exposures. The primer mix had 60 Vbeta and 13 Jbeta primers. Assay: immunoSEQ multiplex PCR; the TCRdb copy retains only in-frame clones and omits some. The repertoire holds approximately 160,000 clones, with about two thirds as singletons. The chain combines TRBV6-1 with TRBJ2-1; 12 bases align to TRBD1. Sequences were obtained from PBMCs. This receptor was identified in a young woman in good health and CMV-seropositive. Written as DNA, the CDR3 is TGTGCCAGCAGTGACACCGGGACAGGGGGCCTCAATGAGCAGTTCTTC. Amino acid sequence: CASSDTGTGGLNEQFF.